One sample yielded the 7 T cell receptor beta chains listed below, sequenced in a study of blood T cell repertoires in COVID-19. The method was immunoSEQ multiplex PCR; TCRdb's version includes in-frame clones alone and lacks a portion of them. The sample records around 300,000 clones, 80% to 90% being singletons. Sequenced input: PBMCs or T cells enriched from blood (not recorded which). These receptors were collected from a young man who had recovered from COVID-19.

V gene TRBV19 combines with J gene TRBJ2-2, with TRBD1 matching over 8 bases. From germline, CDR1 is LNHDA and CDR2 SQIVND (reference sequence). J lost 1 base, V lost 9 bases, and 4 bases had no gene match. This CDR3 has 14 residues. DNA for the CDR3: TGTGCCAGCAGGGACAGGAGGAACACCGGGGAGCTGTTTTTT. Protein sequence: CASRDRRNTGELFF.

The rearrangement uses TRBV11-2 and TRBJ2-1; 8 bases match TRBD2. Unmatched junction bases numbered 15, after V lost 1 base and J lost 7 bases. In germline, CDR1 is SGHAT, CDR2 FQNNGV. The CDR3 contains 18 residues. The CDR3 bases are TGTGCCAGCAGCTTAGCCCAAACACGGGGGGGCGTAGGGAATGAGCAGTTCTTC. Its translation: CASSLAQTRGGVGNEQFF.

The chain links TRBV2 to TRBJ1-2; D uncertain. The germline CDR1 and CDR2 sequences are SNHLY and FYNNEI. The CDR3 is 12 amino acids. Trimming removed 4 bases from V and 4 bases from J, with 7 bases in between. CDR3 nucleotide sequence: TGTGCCAGCAGTGGGAGGGTCTATGGCTACACCTTC. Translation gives CASSGRVYGYTF.

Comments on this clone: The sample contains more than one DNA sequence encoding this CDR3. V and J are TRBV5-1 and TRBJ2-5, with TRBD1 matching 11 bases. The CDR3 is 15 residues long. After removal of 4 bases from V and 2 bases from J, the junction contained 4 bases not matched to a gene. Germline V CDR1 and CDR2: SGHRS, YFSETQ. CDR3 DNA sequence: TGCGCCAGCAGCACTGGACAGGGGGCACAAGAGACCCAGTACTTC. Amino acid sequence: CASSTGQGAQETQYF.

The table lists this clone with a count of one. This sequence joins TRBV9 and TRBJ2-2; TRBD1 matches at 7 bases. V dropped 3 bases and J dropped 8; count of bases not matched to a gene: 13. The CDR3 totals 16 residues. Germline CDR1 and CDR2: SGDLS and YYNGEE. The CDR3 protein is CASSAPTGAREGELFF. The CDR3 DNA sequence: TGTGCCAGCAGCGCACCAACAGGGGCCCGCGAAGGGGAGCTGTTTTTT.

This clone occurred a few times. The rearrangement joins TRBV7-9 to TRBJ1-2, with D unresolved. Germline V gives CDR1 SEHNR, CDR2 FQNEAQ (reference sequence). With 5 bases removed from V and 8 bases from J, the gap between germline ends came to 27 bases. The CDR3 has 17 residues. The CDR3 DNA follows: TGTGCCAGCAGCCTCTACCTTGACGACACTGGTTCTGGGGGCTACACCTTC. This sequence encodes CASSLYLDDTGSGGYTF.

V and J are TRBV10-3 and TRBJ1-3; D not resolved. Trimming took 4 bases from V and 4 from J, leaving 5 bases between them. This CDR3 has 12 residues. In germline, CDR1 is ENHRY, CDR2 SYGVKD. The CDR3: CAISAQGNTIYF. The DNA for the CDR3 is TGTGCCATCAGTGCTCAGGGAAACACCATATATTTT.